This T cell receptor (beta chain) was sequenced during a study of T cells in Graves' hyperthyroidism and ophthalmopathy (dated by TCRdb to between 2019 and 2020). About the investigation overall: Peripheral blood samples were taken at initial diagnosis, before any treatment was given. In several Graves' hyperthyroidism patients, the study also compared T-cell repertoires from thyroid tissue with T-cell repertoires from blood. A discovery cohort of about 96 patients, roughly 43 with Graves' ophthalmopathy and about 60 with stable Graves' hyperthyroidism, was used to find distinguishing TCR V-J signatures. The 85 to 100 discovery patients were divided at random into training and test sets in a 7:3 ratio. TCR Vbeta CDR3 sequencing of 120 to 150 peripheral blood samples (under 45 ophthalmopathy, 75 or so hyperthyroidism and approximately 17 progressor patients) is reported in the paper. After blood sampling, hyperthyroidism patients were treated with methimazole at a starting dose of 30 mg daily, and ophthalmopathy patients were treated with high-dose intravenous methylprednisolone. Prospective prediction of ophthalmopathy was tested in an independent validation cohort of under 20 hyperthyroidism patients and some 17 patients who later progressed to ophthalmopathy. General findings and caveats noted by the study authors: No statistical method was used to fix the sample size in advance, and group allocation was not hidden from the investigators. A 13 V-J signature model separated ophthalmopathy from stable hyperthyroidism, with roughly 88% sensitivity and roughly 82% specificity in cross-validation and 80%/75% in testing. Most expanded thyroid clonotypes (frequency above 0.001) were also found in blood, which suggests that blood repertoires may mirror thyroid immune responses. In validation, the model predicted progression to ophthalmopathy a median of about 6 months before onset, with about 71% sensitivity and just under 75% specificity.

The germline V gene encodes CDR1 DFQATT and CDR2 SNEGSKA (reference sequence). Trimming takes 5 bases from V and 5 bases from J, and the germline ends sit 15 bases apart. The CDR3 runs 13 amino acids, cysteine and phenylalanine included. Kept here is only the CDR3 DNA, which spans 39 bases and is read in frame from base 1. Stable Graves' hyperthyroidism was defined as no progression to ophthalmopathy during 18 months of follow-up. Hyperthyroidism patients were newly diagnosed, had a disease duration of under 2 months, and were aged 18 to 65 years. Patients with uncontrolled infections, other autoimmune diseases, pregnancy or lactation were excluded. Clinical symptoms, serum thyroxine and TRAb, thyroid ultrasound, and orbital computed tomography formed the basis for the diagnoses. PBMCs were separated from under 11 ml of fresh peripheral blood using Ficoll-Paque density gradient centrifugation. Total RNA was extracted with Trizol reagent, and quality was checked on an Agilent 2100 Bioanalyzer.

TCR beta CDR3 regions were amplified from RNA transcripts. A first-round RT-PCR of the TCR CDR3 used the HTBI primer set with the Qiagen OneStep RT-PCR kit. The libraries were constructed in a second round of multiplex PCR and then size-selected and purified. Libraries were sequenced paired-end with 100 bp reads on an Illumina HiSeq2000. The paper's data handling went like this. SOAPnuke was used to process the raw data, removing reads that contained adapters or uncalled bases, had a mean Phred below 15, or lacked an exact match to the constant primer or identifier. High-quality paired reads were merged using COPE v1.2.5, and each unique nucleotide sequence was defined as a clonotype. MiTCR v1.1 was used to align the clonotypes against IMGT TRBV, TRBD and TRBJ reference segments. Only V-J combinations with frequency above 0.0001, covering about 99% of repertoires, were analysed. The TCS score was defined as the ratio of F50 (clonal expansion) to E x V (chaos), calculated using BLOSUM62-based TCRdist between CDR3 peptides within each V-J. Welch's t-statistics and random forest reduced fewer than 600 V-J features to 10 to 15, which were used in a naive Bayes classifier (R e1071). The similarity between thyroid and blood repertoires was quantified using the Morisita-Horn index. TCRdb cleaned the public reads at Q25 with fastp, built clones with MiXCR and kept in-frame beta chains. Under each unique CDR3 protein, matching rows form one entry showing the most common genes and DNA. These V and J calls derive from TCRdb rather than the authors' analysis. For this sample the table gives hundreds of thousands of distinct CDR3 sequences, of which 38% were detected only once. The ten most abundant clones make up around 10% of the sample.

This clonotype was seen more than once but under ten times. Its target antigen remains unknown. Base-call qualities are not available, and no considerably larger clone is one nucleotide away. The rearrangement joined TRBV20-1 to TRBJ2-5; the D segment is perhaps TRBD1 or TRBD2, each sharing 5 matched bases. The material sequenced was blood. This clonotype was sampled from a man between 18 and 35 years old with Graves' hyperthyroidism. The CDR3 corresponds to CSASPGPQETQYF. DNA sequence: TGCAGTGCTTCCCCGGGGCCACAGGAGACCCAGTACTTC.